A single TCR beta chain is shown here with its context. Antigen: not known. Method: immunoSEQ multiplex PCR; TCRdb's copy keeps in-frame clones and lacks some. The sample contains 99,000 or so clones, about 80% of which appear only once. The data were obtained in a study of OX40 agonist ivuxolimab in advanced cancers. Study outcomes and limitations: At 0.1 to 3.0 mg/kg and by week 6, CD4+ and CD8+ T cells in the blood had expanded clonally.

This CDR3 spans 15 amino acids. Germline CDR1 reads MNHEY; CDR2 reads SMNVEV (reference sequence). V lost 6 bases, J lost 7 bases, and 19 bases lay in between. Sampled blood was obtained at baseline, cycle 4 day 1, and cycle 7 day 1. The receptor's source is an adult with an advanced solid tumor such as melanoma, head and neck, liver or kidney cancer. This sequence joins TRBV27 and TRBJ1-5; D perhaps matches TRBD1 (5 bases). Sequences were derived from CD4+ or CD8+ T cells sorted from blood, sampled in a trial of the OX40 agonist ivuxolimab. In DNA form, the CDR3 reads TGTGCCAGCAGGGCAGGCAGGGAATTTCGACAGCCCCAGCATTTT. Translated: CASRAGREFRQPQHF.